The source of this T cell receptor (beta chain) is a study of blood T cell repertoires in COVID-19. Turning to the study itself: Whether acute or convalescent, the COVID-19 samples came from the United States, Italy and Spain. PBMCs, B-cell-depleted T cells, or T cells provided the cDNA or gDNA that made up the material.

Germline V gene data show CDR1 as MNHEY and CDR2 as SVGAGI. This CDR3 region has 15 residues. V lost 6 bases and J lost 2; bases outside the gene matches: 9. Original methodology: It was from reference gene primer amplification that nucleated cell counts were estimated. Assay used: immunoSEQ multiplex PCR; TCRdb lists only in-frame clones, some missing. D and trimming come from the DNA, and the V and J calls and clone size come from that table. Of some 140,000 clones listed, roughly four fifths are singletons. This chain uses TRBV6-5 with TRBJ1-2; 7 nucleotides agree with TRBD1. The receptor was isolated from a man of 80 years or more with acute or convalescent COVID-19. The sequenced sample consisted of peripheral blood. The CDR3 nucleotides read TGTGCCAGCAGCCCCACCGTGACAGGGAACTATGGCTACACCTTC. Translation: CASSPTVTGNYGYTF.